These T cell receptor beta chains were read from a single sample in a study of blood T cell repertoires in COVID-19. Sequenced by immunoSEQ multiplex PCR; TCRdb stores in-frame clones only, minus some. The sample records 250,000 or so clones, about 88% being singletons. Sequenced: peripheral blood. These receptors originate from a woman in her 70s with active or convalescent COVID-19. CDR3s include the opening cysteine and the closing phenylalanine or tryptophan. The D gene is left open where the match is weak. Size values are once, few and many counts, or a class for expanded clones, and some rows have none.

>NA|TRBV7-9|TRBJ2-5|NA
TGTGCCAGCAGCCTCACGGTGGGGCGGGAGACCCAGTACTTC
CASSLTVGRETQYF
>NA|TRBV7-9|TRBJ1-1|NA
TGTGCCAGCAGCTTAGGTGTGGGGGCTACAAACACTGAAGCTTTCTTT
CASSLGVGATNTEAFF
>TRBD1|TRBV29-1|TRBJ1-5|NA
TGCAGCGTAGGGACAGGGACTCAGCCCCAGCATTTT
CSVGTGTQPQHF
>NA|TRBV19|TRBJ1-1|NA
TGTGCCAGTAGTTCAGGTATGCCTGAAGCTTTCTTT
CASSSGMPEAFF
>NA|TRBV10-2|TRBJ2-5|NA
TGCGCCAGCAGCCTTGAGGATTGGGAGACCCAGTACTTC
CASSLEDWETQYF
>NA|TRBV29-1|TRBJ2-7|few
TGCAGCGTTAGTGAGAGACAGTTGAGCTCCTACGAGCAGTACTTC
CSVSERQLSSYEQYF
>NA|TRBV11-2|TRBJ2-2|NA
TGTGCCAGCTCCGGGACTGACACCGGGGAGCTGTTTTTT
CASSGTDTGELFF
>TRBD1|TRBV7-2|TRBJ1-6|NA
TGTGCCAGCAGCCCAAGGACAGGGCGGAATTCACCCCTCCACTTT
CASSPRTGRNSPLHF
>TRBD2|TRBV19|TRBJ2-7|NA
TGTGCCAGTTCTAGCGGGGTGGCCAACCTGGGATACGAGCAGTACTTC
CASSSGVANLGYEQYF
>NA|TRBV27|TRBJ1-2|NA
TGTGCCAGCAGTTTGGCGGGTAACTATGGCTACACCTTC
CASSLAGNYGYTF
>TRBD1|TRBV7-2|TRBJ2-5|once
TGTGCCAGCAGCCTGGACAGGGCTGGGGAGACCCAGTACTTC
CASSLDRAGETQYF
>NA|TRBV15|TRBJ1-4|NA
TGTGCCACCAGCGGGGAGCTCGTAACTAATGAAAAACTGTTTTTT
CATSGELVTNEKLFF
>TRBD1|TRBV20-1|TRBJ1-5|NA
TGCAGTGCTAGTGGGACAGGGGGCAATCAGCCCCAGCATTTT
CSASGTGGNQPQHF
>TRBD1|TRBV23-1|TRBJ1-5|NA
TGCGCCAGCAGGGCTACAGGGGAGGAATCCAATCAGCCCCAGCATTTT
CASRATGEESNQPQHF
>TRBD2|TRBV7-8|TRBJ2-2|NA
TGTGCCAGCAGCTTAATCCCCCCCCCGAGAGCGGGGACCGGGGAGCTGTTTTTT
CASSLIPPPRAGTGELFF
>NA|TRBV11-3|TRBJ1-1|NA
TGTGCCAGCAGCTCTATTACCTTGAGGGGAGGAGAGACTGAAGCTTTCTTT
CASSSITLRGGETEAFF
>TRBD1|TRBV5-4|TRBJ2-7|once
TGTGCCAGCAGCTTGCAGGGGGCCGACGAGCAGTACTTC
CASSLQGADEQYF
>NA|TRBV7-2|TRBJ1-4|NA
TGTGCCAGCAGCTTATCGTGGCAGTCCGCACCTTTCGAAAAACTGTTTTTT
CASSLSWQSAPFEKLFF
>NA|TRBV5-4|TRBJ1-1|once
TGTGCCAGCAGCTTGGAAACAGGGAGGGACACTGAAGCTTTCTTT
CASSLETGRDTEAFF
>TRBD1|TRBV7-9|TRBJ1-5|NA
TGTGCCAGCAGCCAGGGACAGGGGCTGAATCAGCCCCAGCATTTT
CASSQGQGLNQPQHF
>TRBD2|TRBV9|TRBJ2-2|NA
TGTGCCAGCAGCGGTAGGCGGGGGGGCACCCACCTGAACACCGGGGAGCTGTTTTTT
CASSGRRGGTHLNTGELFF
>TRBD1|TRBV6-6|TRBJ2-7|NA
TGTGCCAGCAGCCGCCTGGGACAGGGAAGTTTGAACGAGCAGTACTTC
CASSRLGQGSLNEQYF
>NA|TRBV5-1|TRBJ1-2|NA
TGCGCCAGCAGACCTAATGAACTATTGGACTATGGCTACACCTTC
CASRPNELLDYGYTF
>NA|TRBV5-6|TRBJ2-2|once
TGTGCCAGCAGCTTTTCGGGGAAAAACACCGGGGAGCTGTTTTTT
CASSFSGKNTGELFF
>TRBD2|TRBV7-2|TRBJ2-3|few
TGTGCCAGCAGCTACACGACTAGCGGGGGACTCCGGACAGATACGCAGTATTTT
CASSYTTSGGLRTDTQYF
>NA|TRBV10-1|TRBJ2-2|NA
TGCGCCAGCAGTGAGTCTGGAGGGGGCTCCGGCGGGGAGCTGTTTTTT
CASSESGGGSGGELFF
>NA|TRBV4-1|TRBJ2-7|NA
TGCGCCAGCAGCCAAGACCGGGAGCCGGGCGAGCAGTACTTC
CASSQDREPGEQYF
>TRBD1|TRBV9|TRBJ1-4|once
TGTGCCAGCAGCGTGGGGGTTGGGACAGAAGAGGAAAAACTGTTTTTT
CASSVGVGTEEEKLFF